Below, one T cell receptor beta chain is given with its context. Its target is not known. Method: immunoSEQ multiplex PCR; TCRdb's copy keeps in-frame clones and lacks some. In the table there are 20,000 to 25,000 clones, roughly 87% of which are singletons. The source of the sample is a study of CD4+ T cells in melanoma. Notes on the study in general: Diverse differentiation states were reported for melanoma neoantigen-specific CD4+ T cells. A reported correlation linked neoantigen-specific CD4+ T cells to CD8+, macrophage and B cell function.

The V gene's germline CDR1 is SGHTA and CDR2 FQGTGA. The germline V and J ends were trimmed by 5 bases and 5 bases, with 13 bases remaining between them. This CDR3 region has 14 residues. Sequencing used cells from a culture (not recorded whether cultured in vitro). The receptor's source is a human donor with melanoma. V gene TRBV7-3 combines with J gene TRBJ2-4; possibly TRBD1 or TRBD2 for D (5 bases each). The CDR3 region has the DNA TGTGCCAGCAGCACTTCCGGGGACCAAAACATTCAGTACTTC. Its protein product is CASSTSGDQNIQYF. Complete variable domain (other parts from reference TRBV7-3 and TRBJ2-4): GAGVSQTPSNKVTEKGKYVELRCDPISGHTALYWYRQSLGQGPEFLIYFQGTGAADDSGLPNDRFFAVRPEGSVSTLKIQRTERGDSAVYLCASSTSGDQNIQYFGAGTRLSVL.